This TCR beta chain is from a study of T cells in Graves' hyperthyroidism and ophthalmopathy. From RNA transcripts, TCR beta CDR3 regions were amplified. First-round RT-PCR with HTBI primers amplified the TCR CDR3 region. From the multiplex PCR reads, TCRdb called clonotypes with MiXCR, one entry per CDR3 protein. The top ten clones hold around a third of a sample with tens of thousands of distinct CDR3 sequences, approximately 53% of them seen once. There are 16 residues in the CDR3. Germline V gene data show CDR1 as SNHLY and CDR2 as FYNNEI. V was clipped by 6 bases and J by 5 bases; unmatched bases: 10.

This TCR was recovered from a man younger than 35 with Graves' hyperthyroidism. The chain is built from TRBV2 and TRBJ1-5; 10 bases map to TRBD1. The material sequenced was peripheral blood or thyroid tissue (not recorded which). The CDR3 nucleotides read TGTGCCAGCAGCGCCCAGGGACAGGGGAGCGATCAGCCCCAGCATTTT. As protein: CASSAQGQGSDQPQHF.